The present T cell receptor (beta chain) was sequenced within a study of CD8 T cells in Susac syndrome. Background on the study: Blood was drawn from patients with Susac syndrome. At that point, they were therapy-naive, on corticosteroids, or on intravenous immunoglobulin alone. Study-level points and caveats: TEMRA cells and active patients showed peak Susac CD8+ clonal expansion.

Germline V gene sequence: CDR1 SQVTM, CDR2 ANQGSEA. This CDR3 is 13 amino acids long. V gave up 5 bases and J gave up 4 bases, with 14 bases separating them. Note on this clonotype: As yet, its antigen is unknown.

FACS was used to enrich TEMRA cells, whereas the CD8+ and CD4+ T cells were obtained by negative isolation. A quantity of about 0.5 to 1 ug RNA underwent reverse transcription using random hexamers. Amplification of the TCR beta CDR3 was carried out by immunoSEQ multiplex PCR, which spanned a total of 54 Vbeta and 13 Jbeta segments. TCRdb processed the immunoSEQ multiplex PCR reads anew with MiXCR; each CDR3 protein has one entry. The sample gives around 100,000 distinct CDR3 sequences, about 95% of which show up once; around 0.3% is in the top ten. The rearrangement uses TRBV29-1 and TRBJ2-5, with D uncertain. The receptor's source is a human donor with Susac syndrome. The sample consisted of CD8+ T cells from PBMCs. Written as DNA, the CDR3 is TGCAGCGTTCGCCAGGCCGCTTCAGAGACCCAGTACTTC. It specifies CSVRQAASETQYF.